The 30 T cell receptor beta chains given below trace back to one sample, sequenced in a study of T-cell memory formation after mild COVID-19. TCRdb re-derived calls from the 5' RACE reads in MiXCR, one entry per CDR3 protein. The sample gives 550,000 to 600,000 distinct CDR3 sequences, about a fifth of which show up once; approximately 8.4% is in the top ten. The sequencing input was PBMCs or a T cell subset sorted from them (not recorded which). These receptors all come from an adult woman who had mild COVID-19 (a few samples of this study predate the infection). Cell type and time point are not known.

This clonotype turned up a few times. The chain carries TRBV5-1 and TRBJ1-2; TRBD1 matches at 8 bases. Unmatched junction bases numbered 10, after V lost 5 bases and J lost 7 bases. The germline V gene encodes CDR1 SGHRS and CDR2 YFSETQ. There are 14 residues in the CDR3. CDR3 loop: CASSYGQGFSGYTF. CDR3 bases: TGCGCCAGCAGTTACGGACAGGGTTTCAGTGGCTACACCTTC.

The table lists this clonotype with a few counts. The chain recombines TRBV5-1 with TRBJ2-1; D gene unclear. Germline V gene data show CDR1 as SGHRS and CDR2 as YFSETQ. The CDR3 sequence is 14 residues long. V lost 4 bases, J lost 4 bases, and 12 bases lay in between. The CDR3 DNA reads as TGCGCCAGCAGCCCCCAGGCGGTATACAATGAGCAGTTCTTC. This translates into CASSPQAVYNEQFF.

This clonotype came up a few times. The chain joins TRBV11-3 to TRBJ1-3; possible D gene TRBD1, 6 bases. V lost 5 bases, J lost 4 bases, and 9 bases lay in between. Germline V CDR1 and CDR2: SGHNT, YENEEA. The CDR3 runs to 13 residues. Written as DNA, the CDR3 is TGTGCCAGCAGCCCGGGACACGGAAACACCATATATTTT. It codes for CASSPGHGNTIYF.

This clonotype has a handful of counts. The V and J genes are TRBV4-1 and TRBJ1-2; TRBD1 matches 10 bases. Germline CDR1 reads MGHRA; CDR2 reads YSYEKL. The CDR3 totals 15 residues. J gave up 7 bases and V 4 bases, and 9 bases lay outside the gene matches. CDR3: CASSPEDRGSSGYTF. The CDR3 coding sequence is TGCGCCAGCAGCCCGGAGGACAGGGGGTCTTCTGGCTACACCTTC.

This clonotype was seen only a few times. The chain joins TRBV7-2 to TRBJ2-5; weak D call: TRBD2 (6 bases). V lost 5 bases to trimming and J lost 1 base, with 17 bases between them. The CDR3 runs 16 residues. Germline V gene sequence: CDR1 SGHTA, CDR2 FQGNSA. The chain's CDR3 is CASSGFSGGSQETQYF. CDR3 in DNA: TGTGCCAGCAGCGGATTTAGCGGAGGGAGCCAAGAGACCCAGTACTTC.

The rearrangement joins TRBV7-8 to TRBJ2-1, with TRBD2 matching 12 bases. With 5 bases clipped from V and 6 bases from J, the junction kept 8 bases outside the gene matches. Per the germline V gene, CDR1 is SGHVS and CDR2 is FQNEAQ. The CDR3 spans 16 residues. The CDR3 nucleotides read TGTGCCAGCAGCAAGCGGACTAGCGGGATAGGCAATGAGCAGTTCTTC. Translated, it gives CASSKRTSGIGNEQFF.

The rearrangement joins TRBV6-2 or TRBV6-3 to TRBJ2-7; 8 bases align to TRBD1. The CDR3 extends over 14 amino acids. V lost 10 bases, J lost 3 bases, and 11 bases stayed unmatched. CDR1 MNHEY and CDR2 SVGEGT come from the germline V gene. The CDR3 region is CATRVWTGNYEQYF. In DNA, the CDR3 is TGTGCCACCCGGGTGTGGACAGGGAACTACGAGCAGTACTTC.

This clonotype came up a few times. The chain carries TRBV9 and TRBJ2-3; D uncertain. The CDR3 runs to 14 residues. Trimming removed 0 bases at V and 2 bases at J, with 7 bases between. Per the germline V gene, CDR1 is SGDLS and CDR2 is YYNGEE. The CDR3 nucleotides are TGTGCCAGCAGCGTAGAGTCAGTCACAGATACGCAGTATTTT. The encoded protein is CASSVESVTDTQYF.

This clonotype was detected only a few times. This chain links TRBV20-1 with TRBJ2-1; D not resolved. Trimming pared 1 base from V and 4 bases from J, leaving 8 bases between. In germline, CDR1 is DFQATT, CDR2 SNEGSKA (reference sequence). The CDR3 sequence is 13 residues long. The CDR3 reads CSARAHYYNEQFF. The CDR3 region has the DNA TGCAGTGCTAGAGCCCATTATTACAATGAGCAGTTCTTC.

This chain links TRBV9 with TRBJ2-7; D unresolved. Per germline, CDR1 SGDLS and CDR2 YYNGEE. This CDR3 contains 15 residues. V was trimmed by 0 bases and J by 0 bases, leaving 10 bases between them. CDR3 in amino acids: CASSVGFGTSYEQYF. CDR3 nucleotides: TGTGCCAGCAGCGTAGGGTTTGGTACCTCCTACGAGCAGTACTTC.

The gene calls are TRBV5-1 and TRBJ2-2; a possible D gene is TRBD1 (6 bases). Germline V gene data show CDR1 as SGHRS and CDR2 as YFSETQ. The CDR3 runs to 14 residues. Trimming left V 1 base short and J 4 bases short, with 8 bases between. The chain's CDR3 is CASSLTTGTGELFF. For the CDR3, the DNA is TGCGCCAGCAGCTTGACGACAGGCACCGGGGAGCTGTTTTTT.

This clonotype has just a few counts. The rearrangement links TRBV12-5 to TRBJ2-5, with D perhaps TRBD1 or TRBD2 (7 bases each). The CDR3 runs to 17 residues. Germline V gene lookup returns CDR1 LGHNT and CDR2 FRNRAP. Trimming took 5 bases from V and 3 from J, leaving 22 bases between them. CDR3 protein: CASGLPGGRGREETQYF. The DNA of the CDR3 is TGTGCTAGTGGTCTCCCCGGAGGCAGGGGGAGGGAAGAGACCCAGTACTTC.

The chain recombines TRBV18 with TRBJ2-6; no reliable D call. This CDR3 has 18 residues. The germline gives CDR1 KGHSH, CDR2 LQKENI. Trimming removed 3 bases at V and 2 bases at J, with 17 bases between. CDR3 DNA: TGTGCCAGCTCACCGGTAGACACATACCCGGCTGGGGCCAACGTCCTGACTTTC. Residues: CASSPVDTYPAGANVLTF. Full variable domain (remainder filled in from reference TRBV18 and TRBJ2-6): NAGVMQNPRHLVRRRGQEARLRCSPMKGHSHVYWYRQLPEEGLKFMVYLQKENIIDESGMPKERFSAEFPKEGPSILRIQQVVRGDSAAYFCASSPVDTYPAGANVLTFGAGSRLTVL.

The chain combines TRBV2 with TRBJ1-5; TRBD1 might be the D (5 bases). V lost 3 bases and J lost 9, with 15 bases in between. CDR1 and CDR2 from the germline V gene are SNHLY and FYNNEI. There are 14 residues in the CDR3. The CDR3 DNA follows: TGTGCCAGCAGTGATGGGACGGGCTTAGGGCCCCAGCATTTT. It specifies CASSDGTGLGPQHF.

This CDR3 reads CSAGGRASNEQFF. The CDR3 region has the DNA TGCAGTGCTGGTGGGAGGGCCTCCAATGAGCAGTTCTTC. The V gene is TRBV20-1, the J gene TRBJ2-1; TRBD2 matches at 7 bases. The V gene's germline CDR1 is DFQATT and CDR2 SNEGSKA (reference sequence). This CDR3 has 13 amino acids. Trimming at V came to 5 bases and at J to 6 bases, leaving 7 bases not matched to a gene.

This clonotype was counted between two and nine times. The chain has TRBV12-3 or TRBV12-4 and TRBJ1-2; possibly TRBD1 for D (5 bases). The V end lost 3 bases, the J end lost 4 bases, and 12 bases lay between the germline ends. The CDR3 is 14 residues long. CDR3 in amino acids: CASSLKGPGYGYTF. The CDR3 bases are TGTGCCAGCAGTTTGAAGGGGCCTGGCTATGGCTACACCTTC.

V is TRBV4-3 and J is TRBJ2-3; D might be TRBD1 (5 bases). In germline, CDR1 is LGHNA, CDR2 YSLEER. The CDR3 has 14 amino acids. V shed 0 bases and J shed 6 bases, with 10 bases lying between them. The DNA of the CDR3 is TGCGCCAGCAGCCAAGAGGTCAAGGGGGATACGCAGTATTTT. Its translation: CASSQEVKGDTQYF.

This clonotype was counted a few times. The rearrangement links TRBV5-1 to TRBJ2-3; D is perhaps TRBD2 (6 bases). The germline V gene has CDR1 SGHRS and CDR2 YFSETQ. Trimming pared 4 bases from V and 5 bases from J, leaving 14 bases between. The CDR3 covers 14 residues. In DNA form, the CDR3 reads TGCGCCAGCAGCATGCGGGATGTCGGAGATACGCAGTATTTT. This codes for CASSMRDVGDTQYF.

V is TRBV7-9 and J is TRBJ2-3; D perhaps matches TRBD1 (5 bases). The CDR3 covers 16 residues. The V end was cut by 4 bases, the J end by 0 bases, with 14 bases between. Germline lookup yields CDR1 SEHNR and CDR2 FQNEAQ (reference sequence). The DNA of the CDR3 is TGTGCCAGCAGCTCCCTGACTGGGGCGAGCACAGATACGCAGTATTTT. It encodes CASSSLTGASTDTQYF.

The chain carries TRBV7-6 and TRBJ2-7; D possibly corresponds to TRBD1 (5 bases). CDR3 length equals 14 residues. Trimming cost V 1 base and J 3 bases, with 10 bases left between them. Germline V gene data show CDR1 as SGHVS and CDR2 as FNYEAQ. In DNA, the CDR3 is TGTGCCAGCAGCTTAGGGGCGACAGACTACGAGCAGTACTTC. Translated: CASSLGATDYEQYF.

CDR3 sequence reads: CASSYSTGSGIGYTF. CDR3 sequence (DNA): TGTGCCAGCAGTTACTCGACAGGGAGTGGAATTGGCTACACCTTC. The chain joins TRBV6-2 or TRBV6-3 to TRBJ1-2, with 7 bases fitting TRBD1. V lost 0 bases to trimming and J lost 7 bases; unmatched junction nucleotides: 8. Germline V gives CDR1 MNHEY, CDR2 SVGEGT. This CDR3 has 15 amino acids.

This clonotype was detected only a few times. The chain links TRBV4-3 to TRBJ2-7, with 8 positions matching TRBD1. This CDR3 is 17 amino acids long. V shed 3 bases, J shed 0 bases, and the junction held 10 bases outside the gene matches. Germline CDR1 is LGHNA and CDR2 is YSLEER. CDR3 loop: CASSHYPAGTGSYEQYF. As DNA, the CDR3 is TGCGCCAGCAGCCACTATCCCGCCGGGACAGGCTCCTACGAGCAGTACTTC.

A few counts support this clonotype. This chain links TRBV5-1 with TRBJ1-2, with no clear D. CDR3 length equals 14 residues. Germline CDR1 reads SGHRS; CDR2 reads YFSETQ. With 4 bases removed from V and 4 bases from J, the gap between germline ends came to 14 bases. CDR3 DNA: TGCGCCAGCAGCGAACCCGACCAACTCTATGGCTACACCTTC. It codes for CASSEPDQLYGYTF.

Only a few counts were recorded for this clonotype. In DNA, the CDR3 is TGCGCCAGCAGCTTAGACCCGCGGGAGCAGTACTTC. It encodes CASSLDPREQYF. The genes are TRBV5-1 and TRBJ2-7; D unclear. This CDR3 comprises 12 residues. V lost 2 bases and J 7 bases, leaving 10 bases between the germline ends. From germline, CDR1 is SGHRS and CDR2 YFSETQ.

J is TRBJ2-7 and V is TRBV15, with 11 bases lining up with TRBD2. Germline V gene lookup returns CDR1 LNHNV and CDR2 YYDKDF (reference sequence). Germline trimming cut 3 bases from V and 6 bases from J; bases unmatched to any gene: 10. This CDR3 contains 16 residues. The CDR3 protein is CATSRGGTSGIGEQYF. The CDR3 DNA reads TGTGCCACCAGCAGGGGGGGGACTAGCGGTATCGGCGAGCAGTACTTC.

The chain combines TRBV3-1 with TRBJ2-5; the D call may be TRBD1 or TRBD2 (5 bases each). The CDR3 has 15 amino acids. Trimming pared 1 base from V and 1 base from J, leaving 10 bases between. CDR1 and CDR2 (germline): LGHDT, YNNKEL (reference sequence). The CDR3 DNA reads TGTGCCAGCAGCCAAGTTAGAGGGGCCCAAGAGACCCAGTACTTC. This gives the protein CASSQVRGAQETQYF.

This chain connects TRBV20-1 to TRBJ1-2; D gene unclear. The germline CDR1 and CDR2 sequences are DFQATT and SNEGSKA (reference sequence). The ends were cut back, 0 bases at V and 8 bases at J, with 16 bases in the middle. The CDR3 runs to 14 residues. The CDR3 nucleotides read TGCAGTGCTAGAGAGTACATAGTGGGCGTAGGCTACACCTTC. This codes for CSAREYIVGVGYTF.

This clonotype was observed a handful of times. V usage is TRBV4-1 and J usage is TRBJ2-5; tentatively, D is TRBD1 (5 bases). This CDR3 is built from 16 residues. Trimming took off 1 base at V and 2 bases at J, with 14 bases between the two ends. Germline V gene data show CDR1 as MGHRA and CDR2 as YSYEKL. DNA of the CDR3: TGCGCCAGCAGCCAAGGCCAGGGCAGATTTCAAGAGACCCAGTACTTC. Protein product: CASSQGQGRFQETQYF.

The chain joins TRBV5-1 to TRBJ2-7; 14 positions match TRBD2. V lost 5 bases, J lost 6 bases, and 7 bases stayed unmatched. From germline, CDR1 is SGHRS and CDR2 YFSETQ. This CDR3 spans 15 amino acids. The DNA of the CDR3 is TGCGCCAGCAGTCCGGGACTAGCGGGAGCGGGCGAGCAGTACTTC. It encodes CASSPGLAGAGEQYF.

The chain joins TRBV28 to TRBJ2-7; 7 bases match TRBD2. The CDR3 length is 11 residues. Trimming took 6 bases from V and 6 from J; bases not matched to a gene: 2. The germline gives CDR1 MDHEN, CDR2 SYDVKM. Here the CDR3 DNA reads TGTGCCAGCAGGGGAGGGTTCGAGCAGTACTTC. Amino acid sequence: CASRGGFEQYF.